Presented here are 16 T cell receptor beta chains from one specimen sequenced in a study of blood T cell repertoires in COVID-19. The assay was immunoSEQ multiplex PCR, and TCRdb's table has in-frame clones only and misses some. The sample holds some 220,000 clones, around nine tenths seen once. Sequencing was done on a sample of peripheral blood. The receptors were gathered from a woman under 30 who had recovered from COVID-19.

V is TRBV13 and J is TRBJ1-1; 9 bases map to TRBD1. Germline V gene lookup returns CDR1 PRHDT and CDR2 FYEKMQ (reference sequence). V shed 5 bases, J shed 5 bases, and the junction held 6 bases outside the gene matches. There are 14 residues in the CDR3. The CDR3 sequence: CASSVGTGRTEAFF. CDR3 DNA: TGTGCCAGCAGCGTCGGGACAGGGAGAACTGAAGCTTTCTTT. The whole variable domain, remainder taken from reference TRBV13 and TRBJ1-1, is AAGVIQSPRHLIKEKRETATLKCYPIPRHDTVYWYQQGPGQDPQFLISFYEKMQSDKGSIPDRFSAQQFSDYHSELNMSSLELGDSALYFCASSVGTGRTEAFFGQGTRLTVV.

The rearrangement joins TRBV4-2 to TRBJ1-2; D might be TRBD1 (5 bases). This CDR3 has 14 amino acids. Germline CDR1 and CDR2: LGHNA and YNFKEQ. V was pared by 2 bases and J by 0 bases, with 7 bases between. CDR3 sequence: CASSQQTANYGYTF. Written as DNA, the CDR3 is TGTGCCAGCAGCCAACAGACAGCTAACTATGGCTACACCTTC.

DNA of the CDR3: TGTGCCAGCAGGCCGGTCACGAACACTGAAGCTTTCTTT. This encodes CASRPVTNTEAFF. The chain has TRBV5-6 and TRBJ1-1; unclear D gene. Germline V gene sequence: CDR1 SGHDT, CDR2 YYEEEE. This CDR3 spans 13 amino acids. Trimming took 5 bases from V and 1 from J, leaving 9 bases between them.

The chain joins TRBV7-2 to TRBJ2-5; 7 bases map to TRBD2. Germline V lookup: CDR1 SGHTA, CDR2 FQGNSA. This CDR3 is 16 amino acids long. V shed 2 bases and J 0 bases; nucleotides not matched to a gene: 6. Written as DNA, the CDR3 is TGTGCCAGCAGCTTATATAGCGGGCCCAACCAAGAGACCCAGTACTTC. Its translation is CASSLYSGPNQETQYF. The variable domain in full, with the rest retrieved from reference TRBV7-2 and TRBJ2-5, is GAGVSQSPSNKVTEKGKDVELRCDPISGHTALYWYRQSLGQGLEFLIYFQGNSAPDKSGLPSDRFSAERTGGSVSTLTIQRTQQEDSAVYLCASSLYSGPNQETQYFGPGTRLLVL.

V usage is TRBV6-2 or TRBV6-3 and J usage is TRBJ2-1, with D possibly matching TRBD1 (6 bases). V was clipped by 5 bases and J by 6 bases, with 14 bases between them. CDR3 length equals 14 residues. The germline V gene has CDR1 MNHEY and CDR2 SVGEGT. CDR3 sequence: CASSPTGFGNEQFF. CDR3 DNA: TGTGCCAGCAGTCCCACAGGGTTCGGCAATGAGCAGTTCTTC.

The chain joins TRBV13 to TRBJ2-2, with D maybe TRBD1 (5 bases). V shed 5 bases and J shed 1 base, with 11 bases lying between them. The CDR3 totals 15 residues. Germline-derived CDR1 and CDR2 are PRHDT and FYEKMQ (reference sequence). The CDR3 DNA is TGTGCCAGCAGCGCAGGGTGGGGGAACACCGGGGAGCTGTTTTTT. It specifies CASSAGWGNTGELFF.

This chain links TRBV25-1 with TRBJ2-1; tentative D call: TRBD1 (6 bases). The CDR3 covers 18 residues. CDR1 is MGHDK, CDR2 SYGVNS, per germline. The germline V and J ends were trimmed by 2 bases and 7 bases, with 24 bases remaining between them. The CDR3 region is CASSEQAVGTLPGNEQFF. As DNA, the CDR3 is TGTGCCAGCAGTGAACAAGCTGTGGGGACACTACCCGGGAATGAGCAGTTCTTC.

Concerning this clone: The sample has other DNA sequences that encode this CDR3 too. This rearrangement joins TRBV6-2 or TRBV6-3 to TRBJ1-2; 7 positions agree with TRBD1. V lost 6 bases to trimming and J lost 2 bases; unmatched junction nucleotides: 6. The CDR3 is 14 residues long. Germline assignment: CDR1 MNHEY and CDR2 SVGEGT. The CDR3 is CASSPGTANYGYTF. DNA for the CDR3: TGTGCCAGCAGCCCCGGGACAGCAAACTATGGCTACACCTTC.

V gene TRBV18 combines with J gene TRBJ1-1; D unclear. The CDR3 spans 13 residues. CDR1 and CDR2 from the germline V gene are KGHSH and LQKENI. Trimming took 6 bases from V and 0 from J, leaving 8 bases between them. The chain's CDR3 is CASSQQMNTEAFF. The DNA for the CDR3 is TGTGCCAGCTCGCAACAGATGAACACTGAAGCTTTCTTT. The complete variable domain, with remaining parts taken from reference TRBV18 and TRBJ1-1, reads NAGVMQNPRHLVRRRGQEARLRCSPMKGHSHVYWYRQLPEEGLKFMVYLQKENIIDESGMPKERFSAEFPKEGPSILRIQQVVRGDSAAYFCASSQQMNTEAFFGQGTRLTVV.

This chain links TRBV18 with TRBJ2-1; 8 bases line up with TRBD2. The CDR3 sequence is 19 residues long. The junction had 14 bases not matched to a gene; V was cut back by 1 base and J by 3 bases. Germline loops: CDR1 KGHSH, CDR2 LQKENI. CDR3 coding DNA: TGTGCCAGCTCACCACAGGGCCCCACGGGAGGGAGGGACTACAATGAGCAGTTCTTC. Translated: CASSPQGPTGGRDYNEQFF. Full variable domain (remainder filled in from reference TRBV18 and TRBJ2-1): NAGVMQNPRHLVRRRGQEARLRCSPMKGHSHVYWYRQLPEEGLKFMVYLQKENIIDESGMPKERFSAEFPKEGPSILRIQQVVRGDSAAYFCASSPQGPTGGRDYNEQFFGPGTRLTVL.

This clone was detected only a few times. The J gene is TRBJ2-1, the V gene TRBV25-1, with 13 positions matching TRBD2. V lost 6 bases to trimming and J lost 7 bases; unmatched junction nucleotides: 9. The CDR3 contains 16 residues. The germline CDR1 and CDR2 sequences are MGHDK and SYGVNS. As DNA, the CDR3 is TGTGCCAGCAGGGCTCCAGGGACTAGCGGGATTAATGAGCAGTTCTTC. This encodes CASRAPGTSGINEQFF.

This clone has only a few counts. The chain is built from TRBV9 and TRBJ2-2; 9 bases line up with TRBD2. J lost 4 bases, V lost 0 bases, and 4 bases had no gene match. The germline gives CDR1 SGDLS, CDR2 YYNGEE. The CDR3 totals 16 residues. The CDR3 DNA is TGTGCCAGCAGCGTAGTAGCGGGAGTACCCACCGGGGAGCTGTTTTTT. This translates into CASSVVAGVPTGELFF.

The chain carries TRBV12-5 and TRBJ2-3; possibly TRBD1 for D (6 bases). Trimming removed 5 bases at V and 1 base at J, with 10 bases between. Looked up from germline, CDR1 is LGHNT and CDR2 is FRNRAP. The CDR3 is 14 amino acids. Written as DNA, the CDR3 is TGTGCTAGTGGTCAGGGGTCTGGCACAGATACGCAGTATTTT. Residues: CASGQGSGTDTQYF.

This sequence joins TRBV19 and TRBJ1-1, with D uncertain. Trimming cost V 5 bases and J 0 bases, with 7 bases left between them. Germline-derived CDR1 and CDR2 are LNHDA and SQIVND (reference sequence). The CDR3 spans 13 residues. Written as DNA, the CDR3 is TGTGCCAGTAGTTCGACACTGAACACTGAAGCTTTCTTT. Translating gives CASSSTLNTEAFF.

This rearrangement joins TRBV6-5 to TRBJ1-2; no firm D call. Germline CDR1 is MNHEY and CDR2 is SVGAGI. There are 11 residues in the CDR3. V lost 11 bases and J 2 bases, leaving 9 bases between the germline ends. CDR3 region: CAVGGNYGYTF. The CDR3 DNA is TGTGCCGTAGGAGGGAACTATGGCTACACCTTC.

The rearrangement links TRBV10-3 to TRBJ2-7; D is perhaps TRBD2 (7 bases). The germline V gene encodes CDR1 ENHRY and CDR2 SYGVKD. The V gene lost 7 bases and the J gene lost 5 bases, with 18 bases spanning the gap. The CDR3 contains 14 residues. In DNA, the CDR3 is TGTGCCATCAAGGGCACGGGGGGCACGGACGAGCAGTACTTC. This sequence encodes CAIKGTGGTDEQYF.